The 22 T cell receptor beta chains below come from one sample, sequenced in a study of blood T cells in healthy people across ages. Primed by a sample-barcoded 5' primer and a J-beta primer mix, a second PCR proceeded for roughly 7 to 12 cycles. From the 5' RACE reads, TCRdb called clonotypes with MiXCR, one entry per CDR3 protein. In the table there are 1,500,000 or so distinct CDR3 sequences, roughly 43% of which are singletons. Sequencing input: blood. All receptors derive from a woman under 30 in good health.

With regard to this clonotype: At one end, the junction sequence differs from germline, possibly due to a read error. The genes are TRBV4-3 and TRBJ2-6; a weak D match, TRBD1 (6 bases). Germline CDR1 and CDR2: LGHNA and YSLEER. This CDR3 has 15 residues. The CDR3 DNA reads as TGTGCCAGCAGCCAACAGGGTCCTGGGGCCAACGTCCTGACTTTC. This sequence encodes CASSQQGPGANVLTF.

The chain has TRBV7-9 and TRBJ2-5, with 10 bases lining up with TRBD2. After removal of 6 bases from V and 11 bases from J, the junction contained 15 bases not matched to a gene. The V gene's germline CDR1 is SEHNR and CDR2 FQNEAQ (reference sequence). This CDR3 has 15 amino acids. The CDR3 reads CASRSSGSAYSEQYF. Here the CDR3 DNA reads TGTGCCAGCAGGTCTAGCGGGAGCGCTTACAGTGAGCAGTACTTC.

The CDR3 DNA is TGTGCCAGCAGTTTTTTGGGTCAGTCGGTCACAGATACGCAGTATTTT. As protein: CASSFLGQSVTDTQYF. The chain combines TRBV27 with TRBJ2-3; unclear D gene. Germline V CDR1 and CDR2: MNHEY, SMNVEV (reference sequence). There are 16 residues in the CDR3. The V end was cut by 3 bases, the J end by 2 bases, with 15 bases between.

The rearrangement links TRBV28 to TRBJ2-3; D not certain. V gave up 2 bases and J gave up 2 bases, with 5 bases separating them. CDR3 length: 13 residues. Germline V gene lookup returns CDR1 MDHEN and CDR2 SYDVKM. The CDR3 loop reads CASSLKNTDTQYF. CDR3 bases: TGTGCCAGCAGTTTAAAGAACACAGATACGCAGTATTTT.

This chain connects TRBV10-1 to TRBJ2-7, with D hard to call. Deletions cut 1 base from V and 7 bases from J, with 20 bases between. This CDR3 is 16 amino acids long. Germline V gene data show CDR1 as WNHNN and CDR2 as SYGVQD (reference sequence). The CDR3 DNA follows: TGCGCCAGCAGTGAGTACCGTTCCAGACCCTACAATGAGCAGTACTTC. Residues: CASSEYRSRPYNEQYF.

V is TRBV7-2 and J is TRBJ2-1; D call uncertain. The J call may be wrong; the DNA end is better matched by TRBJ2-7. Per germline, CDR1 SGHTA and CDR2 FQGNSA. CDR3 length: 15 residues. This CDR3 reads CASSPVRGSYNEQYF. The CDR3 nucleotides are TGTGCCAGCAGCCCCGTTAGAGGTTCCTACAATGAGCAGTACTTC.

This chain links TRBV20-1 with TRBJ1-1; D is ambiguous. The CDR3 is 12 amino acids. Germline-derived CDR1 and CDR2 are DFQATT and SNEGSKA (reference sequence). Written as DNA, the CDR3 is TGCGGGATCCCTTCGATGAACACTGAAGCTTTCTTT. Protein sequence: CGIPSMNTEAFF.

This clonotype came up a few times. The chain uses TRBV12-3 or TRBV12-4 and TRBJ1-6; 7 bases agree with TRBD1. Unmatched junction bases numbered 13, after V lost 6 bases and J lost 11 bases. The length of the CDR3 is 15 residues. Written as DNA, the CDR3 is TGTGCCAGCAGCTCTCTAAGGACAGGTGTCACACCCCTCCACTTT. It translates to CASSSLRTGVTPLHF.

This clonotype was seen a few times. The chain is built from TRBV4-3 and TRBJ2-5; TRBD2 is a possible D gene (6 bases). The length of the CDR3 is 16 residues. The ends were cut back, 0 bases at V and 11 bases at J, with 22 bases in the middle. The V gene's germline CDR1 is LGHNA and CDR2 YSLEER. CDR3 loop: CASSQDWRANYDEQYF. CDR3 bases: TGCGCCAGCAGCCAAGATTGGAGGGCCAATTACGATGAGCAGTACTTC.

The chain has TRBV5-4 and TRBJ2-7; D is unresolved. V gave up 4 bases and J gave up 4 bases, with 15 bases separating them. The CDR3 consists of 14 residues. Per germline, CDR1 SGHNT and CDR2 YYREEE (reference sequence). CDR3 coding DNA: TGTGCCAGCAGCCCGGGCTATGGCCGATACGAGCAGTACTTC. The encoded protein is CASSPGYGRYEQYF.

This chain links TRBV5-1 with TRBJ2-1; 8 nucleotides align to TRBD1. The V gene's germline CDR1 is SGHRS and CDR2 YFSETQ. Germline trimming cut 4 bases from V and 4 bases from J; bases unmatched to any gene: 10. The CDR3 has 16 amino acids. The CDR3, as DNA: TGCGCCAGCAGCCAACTACCGGGACAGGCTTACAATGAGCAGTTCTTC. Its translation is CASSQLPGQAYNEQFF.

The rearrangement uses TRBV27 and TRBJ1-2; TRBD1 aligns across 7 bases. The germline gives CDR1 MNHEY, CDR2 SMNVEV (reference sequence). The CDR3 is made up of 18 amino acids. The trim removed 5 bases at V and 4 bases at J, leaving 19 bases unmatched. This CDR3 is CASSLRQGVSLKTYGYTF. In nucleotides, the CDR3 is TGTGCCAGCAGTCTTAGACAGGGAGTAAGCCTTAAAACCTATGGCTACACCTTC.

The table lists this clonotype with many counts. The rearrangement joins TRBV15 to TRBJ2-1; 7 bases are a match to TRBD2. V was pared by 0 bases and J by 7 bases, with 3 bases of the junction left unmatched. The germline CDR1 and CDR2 sequences are LNHNV and YYDKDF (reference sequence). The CDR3 consists of 14 residues. The CDR3 DNA is TGTGCCACCAGCAGAGATCGGACTAGAAATGAGCAGTTCTTC. It translates to CATSRDRTRNEQFF.

This clonotype has just a few counts. The chain uses TRBV4-3 and TRBJ2-3; no firm D call. The V and J ends lost 6 bases and 2 bases respectively, with 21 bases between them. CDR1 and CDR2 (germline): LGHNA, YSLEER. This CDR3 has 17 residues. DNA of the CDR3: TGCGCCAGCAGTCGGTATGAGGACCCGTCCCCCACAGATACGCAGTATTTT. This translates into CASSRYEDPSPTDTQYF.

CDR3 residues: CASSLGDRGPYNEQFF. DNA for the CDR3: TGCGCCAGCAGCCTGGGGGACAGGGGGCCGTACAATGAGCAGTTCTTC. The rearrangement joins TRBV5-1 to TRBJ2-1, with 12 bases matching TRBD1. Germline trimming cut 4 bases from V and 4 bases from J; bases unmatched to any gene: 6. There are 16 residues in the CDR3. The germline V gene has CDR1 SGHRS and CDR2 YFSETQ.

There are a few counts of this clonotype. The J gene is TRBJ2-7, the V gene TRBV5-6, with D unclear. V lost 4 bases and J 2 bases, leaving 13 bases between the germline ends. There are 14 residues in the CDR3. The germline CDR1 and CDR2 sequences are SGHDT and YYEEEE. The CDR3 protein is CASSPPTPPYEQYF. CDR3 DNA sequence: TGTGCCAGCAGCCCTCCCACACCTCCCTACGAGCAGTACTTC.

This clonotype was seen more than once but under ten times. The DNA of the CDR3 is TGCAGTGCTAGAGCCGGGGGAATTCGCACTGAAGCTTTCTTT. Translated: CSARAGGIRTEAFF. The chain links TRBV20-1 to TRBJ1-1; TRBD1 might be the D (5 bases). The CDR3 totals 14 residues. Trimming left V 1 base short and J 4 bases short, with 13 bases between. Germline CDR1 is DFQATT and CDR2 is SNEGSKA (reference sequence).

This clonotype was counted between two and nine times. The DNA for the CDR3 is TGTGCCAGCAGTTACTCCTCCCCCCTCGCGGAAAAACTGTTTTTT. It encodes CASSYSSPLAEKLFF. The chain employs TRBV6-2 or TRBV6-3 and TRBJ1-4, with D uncertain. Germline CDR1 reads MNHEY; CDR2 reads SVGEGT. Trimming took off 0 bases at V and 8 bases at J, with 13 bases between the two ends. The CDR3 sequence is 15 residues long.

This clonotype was found a few times. The CDR3: CASSQDEGVGFVYGYTF. CDR3 nucleotides: TGTGCCAGCAGCCAAGATGAAGGGGTCGGGTTCGTCTATGGCTACACCTTC. The rearrangement uses TRBV14 and TRBJ1-2, with a tentative D call TRBD1 (5 bases). This CDR3 region has 17 residues. Germline V gene sequence: CDR1 SGHDN, CDR2 FVKESK. The V end lost 0 bases, the J end lost 4 bases, and 18 bases lay between the germline ends.

The chain links TRBV27 to TRBJ2-1; D is possibly TRBD2 (6 bases). The tail of the sequence fits TRBJ2-7 better, so the J call may be wrong. This CDR3 contains 16 residues. The germline V gene has CDR1 MNHEY and CDR2 SMNVEV (reference sequence). The CDR3 loop reads CASSYGGGASYNEQYF. Written as DNA, the CDR3 is TGTGCCAGCAGTTACGGTGGCGGGGCCTCCTACAATGAGCAGTACTTC.

Details on this clonotype: The junction departs from the called germline gene at one end, perhaps through a read error. The chain couples TRBV12-3 or TRBV12-4 to TRBJ2-7, with D tentatively TRBD1 (6 bases). The CDR3 has 15 residues. Here the CDR3 DNA reads TGTGCCAGCAGTAGGGGGTCCAAGAGCTCCTACGAGCGGTACTTC. This sequence encodes CASSRGSKSSYERYF.

V gene TRBV15 combines with J gene TRBJ2-5, with no clear D. The last part of the DNA fits TRBJ2-7 better; the J call may be wrong. The CDR3 is 11 residues long. Per germline, CDR1 LNHNV and CDR2 YYDKDF (reference sequence). CDR3 DNA: TGTGCCACCAGCAACAGCTACGAGCAGTACTTC. Amino acids: CATSNSYEQYF.